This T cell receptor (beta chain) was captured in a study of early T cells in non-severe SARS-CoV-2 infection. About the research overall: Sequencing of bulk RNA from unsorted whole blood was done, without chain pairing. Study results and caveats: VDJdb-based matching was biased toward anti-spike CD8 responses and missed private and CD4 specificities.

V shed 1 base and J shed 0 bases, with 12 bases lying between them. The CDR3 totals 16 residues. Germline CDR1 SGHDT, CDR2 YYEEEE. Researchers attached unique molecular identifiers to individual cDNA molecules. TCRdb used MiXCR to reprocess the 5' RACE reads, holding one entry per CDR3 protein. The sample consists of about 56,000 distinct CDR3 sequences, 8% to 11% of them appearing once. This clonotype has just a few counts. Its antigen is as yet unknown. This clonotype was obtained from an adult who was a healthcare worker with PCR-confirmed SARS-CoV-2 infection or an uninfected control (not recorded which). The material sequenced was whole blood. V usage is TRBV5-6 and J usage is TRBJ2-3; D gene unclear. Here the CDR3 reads CASSLPRPSSTDTQYF. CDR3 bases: TGTGCCAGCAGCTTGCCTAGACCTTCTAGCACAGATACGCAGTATTTT.